The rows below give T cell receptor beta chains drawn from one sample of a study of shared clonotypes between healthy human individuals. Repertoires were generated with immunoSEQ multiplex PCR, while TCRdb's copy carries only in-frame clones and drops some. This sample carries roughly 490,000 clones, around 80% of them seen once, and the ten largest clones take roughly 12%. Specimen: PBMCs. The origin of the receptors is a woman in her thirties or forties in good health. Some clones in this sample may be carry-over from other donors' samples. CDR3s include the opening cysteine and the closing phenylalanine or tryptophan. D genes are given only for firm matches. Part of the rows lack a size; the others show once, few, many or a class for expanded clones.

clone_size j_call d_call v_call cdr3_aa cdr3_nt
NA TRBJ2-7 TRBD1 TRBV5-6 CASSAPTGDSYEQYF TGTGCCAGCAGCGCACCCACAGGGGACTCCTACGAGCAGTACTTC
NA TRBJ2-1 NA TRBV9 CASSVADRYNEQFF TGTGCCAGCAGCGTGGCGGATCGCTACAATGAGCAGTTCTTC
NA TRBJ2-4 TRBD2 TRBV27 CASSEPGGGNIQYF TGTGCCAGCAGCGAACCGGGGGGAGGAAACATTCAGTACTTC
NA TRBJ1-2 NA TRBV30 CAWSWQGRGGYTF TGTGCCTGGAGCTGGCAGGGCAGAGGCGGCTACACCTTC
NA TRBJ1-1 NA TRBV30 CAWSVNRNTEAFF TGTGCCTGGAGTGTAAACAGGAACACTGAAGCTTTCTTT
NA TRBJ2-6 NA TRBV19 CASSIQGRSSGANVLTF TGTGCCAGTAGTATACAGGGTCGGAGCTCTGGGGCCAACGTCCTGACTTTC
once TRBJ2-1 TRBD1 TRBV19 CASSIGGGTGWNEQFF TGTGCCAGTAGTATAGGGGGCGGGACAGGGTGGAATGAGCAGTTCTTC
NA TRBJ2-7 NA TRBV21-1 CASIRAPRVEQYF TGTGCCAGCATAAGGGCCCCACGCGTCGAGCAGTACTTC
NA TRBJ1-2 NA TRBV15 CATSRDGGGYGYTF TGTGCCACCAGCAGAGATGGCGGGGGATACGGCTACACCTTC
NA TRBJ2-1 NA TRBV10-1 CASSEPRSDTNEQFF TGCGCCAGCAGTGAGCCCCGGTCGGATACGAATGAGCAGTTCTTC
NA TRBJ1-1 TRBD1 TRBV2 CASRRPGQGALRAFF TGTGCCAGCAGGAGACCGGGACAGGGGGCTCTTCGAGCTTTCTTT